This TCR beta chain comes out of a study of cytotoxic CD8 clonotypes in ibrutinib-treated CLL. The table came from immunoSEQ multiplex PCR; TCRdb's copy has only in-frame clones and leaves some out. The data show about 76,000 clones, with 75% to 90% seen just once and 35% to 45% held by the top ten. This CDR3 spans 18 amino acids. CDR1 is LNHDA, CDR2 SQIVND, per germline (reference sequence). With 3 bases clipped from V and 3 bases from J, the junction kept 11 bases outside the gene matches. The sample here was PBMCs, taken after 24 months of ibrutinib treatment. This receptor was obtained from a human donor with chronic lymphocytic leukemia. The J gene is TRBJ2-4, the V gene TRBV19; 10 nucleotides match TRBD1. In nucleotides, the CDR3 is TGTGCCAGTAGTATGTCGGGACAGGGGTTTGATAGCAAAAACATTCAGTACTTC. This gives the protein CASSMSGQGFDSKNIQYF. Filled out from reference TRBV19 and TRBJ2-4, the complete variable domain reads DGGITQSPKYLFRKEGQNVTLSCEQNLNHDAMYWYRQDPGQGLRLIYYSQIVNDFQKGDIAEGYSVSREKKESFPLTVTSAQKNPTAFYLCASSMSGQGFDSKNIQYFGAGTRLSVL.